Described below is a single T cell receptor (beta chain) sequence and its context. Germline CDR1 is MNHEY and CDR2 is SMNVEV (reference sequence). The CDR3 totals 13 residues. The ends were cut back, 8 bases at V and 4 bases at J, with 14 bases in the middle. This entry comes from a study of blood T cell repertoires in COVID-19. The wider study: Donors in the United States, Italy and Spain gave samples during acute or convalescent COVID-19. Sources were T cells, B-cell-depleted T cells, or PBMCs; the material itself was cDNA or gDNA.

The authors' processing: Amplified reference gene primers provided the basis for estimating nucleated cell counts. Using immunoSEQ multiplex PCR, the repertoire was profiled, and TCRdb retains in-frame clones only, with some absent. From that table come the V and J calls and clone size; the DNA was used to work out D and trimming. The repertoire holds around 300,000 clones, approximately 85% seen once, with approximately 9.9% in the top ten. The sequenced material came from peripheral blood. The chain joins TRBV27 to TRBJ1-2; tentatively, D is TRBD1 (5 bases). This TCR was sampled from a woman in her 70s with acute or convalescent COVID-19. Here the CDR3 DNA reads TGTGCCAGCGGCAGGACACCAGCCTATGGCTACACCTTC. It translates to CASGRTPAYGYTF.